These 12 T cell receptor beta chains were all obtained from the same sample, sequenced in a study of a mutant IDH1 vaccine in newly diagnosed glioma. Time point indicated: week 11, during vaccination. What each vaccine dose contained was 300 ug of mutant IDH1 20-mer peptide, accompanied by topical imiquimod. Sequencing was performed with immunoSEQ multiplex PCR; in TCRdb, only in-frame clones are kept and a portion is missing. The sample shows about 110,000 clones, 90% of them seen only once. No antigen is known for these receptors. Sequencing was performed on PBMCs, taken from a glioma patient whose treatment included an IDH1 peptide vaccine. These receptors originate from a woman in her forties or fifties with glioma.

The chain joins TRBV10-3 to TRBJ2-7; TRBD2 aligns across 8 bases. This CDR3 has 16 residues. Germline CDR1 and CDR2: ENHRY and SYGVKD. Unmatched junction bases numbered 12, after V lost 4 bases and J lost 4 bases. CDR3 DNA sequence: TGTGCCATCAGTGGTCCCGGGACACGCGGGGGGTACGAGCAGTACTTC. This gives the protein CAISGPGTRGGYEQYF.

The J gene is TRBJ1-1, the V gene TRBV29-1; 8 bases are shared with TRBD1. The CDR3 is 14 residues long. The V gene end was trimmed by 3 bases and the J gene end by 10 bases; junction bases not matched to a gene: 13. Germline CDR1 SQVTM, CDR2 ANQGSEA. CDR3 sequence: CSVEVDRGKRGAFF. CDR3 nucleotides: TGCAGCGTTGAGGTAGACAGGGGAAAACGGGGAGCTTTCTTT.

This chain connects TRBV28 to TRBJ2-7, with a possible D match to TRBD2 (6 bases). Germline V gene sequence: CDR1 MDHEN, CDR2 SYDVKM. V dropped 7 bases and J dropped 2 bases, with 21 bases sitting between them. This CDR3 comprises 16 residues. Here the CDR3 DNA reads TGTGCCAGCACCCAACGGCGGGGTAAGGGCACCTACGAGCAGTACTTC. Translating gives CASTQRRGKGTYEQYF. The full variable domain, rest sourced from reference TRBV28 and TRBJ2-7, is DVKVTQSSRYLVKRTGEKVFLECVQDMDHENMFWYRQDPGLGLRLIYFSYDVKMKEKGDIPEGYSVSREKKERFSLILESASTNQTSMYLCASTQRRGKGTYEQYFGPGTRLTVT.

The table lists this clone with a count of one. The chain uses TRBV7-9 and TRBJ1-2; D perhaps matches TRBD1 (5 bases). V lost 4 bases to trimming and J lost 8 bases, with 20 bases between them. Germline V gene sequence: CDR1 SEHNR, CDR2 FQNEAQ (reference sequence). This CDR3 contains 15 residues. The CDR3 reads CASSSGAYRIGGYTF. DNA for the CDR3: TGTGCCAGCAGCTCCGGAGCGTACAGGATAGGCGGCTACACCTTC.

This clone turned up a few times. The rearrangement joins TRBV10-1 to TRBJ2-7, with D tentatively TRBD1 (6 bases). Germline CDR1 is WNHNN and CDR2 is SYGVQD (reference sequence). There are 14 residues in the CDR3. Trimming took off 0 bases at V and 7 bases at J, with 13 bases between the two ends. For the CDR3, the DNA is TGCGCCAGCAGTGAGTCCGGGCAGGGGCGGGAGCAGTACTTC. It is translated as CASSESGQGREQYF.

This sequence joins TRBV5-1 and TRBJ2-3; D call uncertain. Trimming removed 0 bases from V and 8 bases from J, with 16 bases in between. The germline gives CDR1 SGHRS, CDR2 YFSETQ. CDR3 size: 15 residues. The CDR3 DNA reads as TGCGCCAGCAGCTTGGCCGGAAACTACATCGGTACGCAGTATTTT. It translates to CASSLAGNYIGTQYF.

This chain joins TRBV5-1 and TRBJ2-3; TRBD2 matches at 11 bases. The CDR3 extends over 16 amino acids. The V segment lost 3 bases and the J segment 10 bases; nucleotides outside the gene matches: 13. Germline V gene lookup returns CDR1 SGHRS and CDR2 YFSETQ. The CDR3 sequence: CASSSSTSGRTLAQYF. DNA for the CDR3: TGCGCCAGCAGCTCCTCCACTAGCGGGAGAACCCTAGCGCAGTATTTT.

The V gene is TRBV5-4, the J gene TRBJ2-1, with 10 bases matching TRBD2. Germline trimming cut 1 base from V and 7 bases from J; bases unmatched to any gene: 5. This CDR3 has 15 amino acids. CDR1 is SGHNT, CDR2 YYREEE, per germline (reference sequence). The CDR3 protein is CASSLLAGDRNEQFF. DNA for the CDR3: TGTGCCAGCAGCTTGCTAGCGGGAGATCGAAATGAGCAGTTCTTC.

The genes are TRBV29-1 and TRBJ2-4; 7 bases align to TRBD2. The CDR3 runs to 15 residues. Germline loops: CDR1 SQVTM, CDR2 ANQGSEA. Trimming removed 8 bases from V and 1 base from J; junction bases left unmatched: 11. The CDR3 nucleotides are TGCAGCTCGAGGGGAGGGGTAGGGGCCAAAAACATTCAGTACTTC. Translated: CSSRGGVGAKNIQYF.

V gene TRBV14 combines with J gene TRBJ2-7; D is unclear. Trimming stripped 2 bases from V and 2 bases from J, with 10 bases between. Germline values: CDR1 SGHDN, CDR2 FVKESK. This CDR3 is built from 14 residues. The CDR3 region has the DNA TGTGCCAGCAGCCAAATGCAGAACCCCTACGAGCAGTACTTC. This gives the protein CASSQMQNPYEQYF.

On this clone itself: Relative to the germline gene, one junction end is altered; a read error may explain this. The J gene is TRBJ1-5, the V gene TRBV5-1; 7 bases line up with TRBD1. The CDR3 runs 15 residues. Germline V gene lookup returns CDR1 SGHRS and CDR2 YFSETQ. The CDR3 DNA follows: TGTGCCAGCAGCTTGGCCTCAGGGGGAGCTCAGCCCCAGCATTTT. Translation gives CASSLASGGAQPQHF.

The gene calls are TRBV5-4 and TRBJ1-6; D is ambiguous. CDR3 length: 14 amino acids. V gave up 5 bases and J gave up 7 bases, with 13 bases separating them. From germline, CDR1 is SGHNT and CDR2 YYREEE (reference sequence). The chain's CDR3 is CASSRVTGNSPLHF. DNA for the CDR3: TGTGCCAGCAGTCGGGTCACTGGGAATTCACCCCTCCACTTT. Based on the CDR3 plus reference TRBV5-4 and TRBJ1-6, the full variable domain is ETGVTQSPTHLIKTRGQQVTLRCSSQSGHNTVSWYQQALGQGPQFIFQYYREEENGRGNFPPRFSGLQFPNYSSELNVNALELDDSALYLCASSRVTGNSPLHFGNGTRLTVT.